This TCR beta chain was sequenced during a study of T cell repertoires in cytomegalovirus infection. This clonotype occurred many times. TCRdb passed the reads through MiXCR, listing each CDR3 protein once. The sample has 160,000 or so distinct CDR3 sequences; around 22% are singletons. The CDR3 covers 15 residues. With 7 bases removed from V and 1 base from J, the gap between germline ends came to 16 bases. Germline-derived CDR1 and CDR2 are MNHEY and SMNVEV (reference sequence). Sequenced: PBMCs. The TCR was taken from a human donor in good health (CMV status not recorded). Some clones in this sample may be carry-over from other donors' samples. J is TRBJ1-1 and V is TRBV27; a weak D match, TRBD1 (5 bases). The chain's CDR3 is CASTMQGGGNTEAFF. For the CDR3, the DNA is TGTGCCAGCACTATGCAGGGCGGCGGGAACACTGAAGCTTTCTTT.